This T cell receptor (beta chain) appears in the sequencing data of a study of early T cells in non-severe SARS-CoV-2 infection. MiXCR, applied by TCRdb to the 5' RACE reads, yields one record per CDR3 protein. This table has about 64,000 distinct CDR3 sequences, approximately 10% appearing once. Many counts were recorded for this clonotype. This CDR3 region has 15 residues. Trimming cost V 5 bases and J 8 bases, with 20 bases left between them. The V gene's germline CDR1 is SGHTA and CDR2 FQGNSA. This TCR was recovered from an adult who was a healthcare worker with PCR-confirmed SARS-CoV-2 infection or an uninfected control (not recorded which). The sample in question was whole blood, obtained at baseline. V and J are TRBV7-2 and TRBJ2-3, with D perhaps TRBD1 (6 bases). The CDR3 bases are TGTGCCAGCAGCCTCCAGGGACAAGGGGTTGGTACGCAGTATTTT. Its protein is CASSLQGQGVGTQYF.